Presented here are 28 T cell receptor beta chains from one specimen sequenced in a study of immune heterogeneity within non-small cell lung tumors. TCRs were amplified from roughly 540 ng gDNA of bulk tumor per sample. Several biopsies were collected from each primary tumor during surgery. They were spaced as far apart as possible within the tumor mass. Enrolled patients presented with newly diagnosed, previously untreated non-small cell lung cancer and underwent curative surgery. Multiplex PCR amplified the TCR beta CDR3 region. Its first round ran for roughly 10 cycles with 32 V and 13 J primers. In TCRdb, the multiplex PCR reads were re-called with MiXCR into one record per CDR3 protein. In the table there are about 11,000 distinct CDR3 sequences, more than 25% of which are singletons. Sequenced material: lung tumor tissue. The source of these receptors is a woman aged 55-70 years with non-small cell lung cancer.

Ten or more counts support this clonotype. The chain is built from TRBV28 and TRBJ1-4; 9 bases map to TRBD1. Germline lookup yields CDR1 MDHEN and CDR2 SYDVKM. The V segment lost 6 bases and the J segment 6 bases; nucleotides outside the gene matches: 5. The CDR3 consists of 14 residues. The CDR3 DNA is TGTGCCAGCAGGACCGGGACAGGGTATGAAAAACTGTTTTTT. Protein: CASRTGTGYEKLFF.

A note on this clonotype: A much larger clone lies a single base off, so this may be a read error. V usage is TRBV4-2 and J usage is TRBJ1-3; a possible D gene is TRBD1 (6 bases). The CDR3 loop spans 15 amino acids. CDR1 and CDR2 (germline): LGHNA, YNFKEQ. The ends were cut back, 1 base at V and 5 bases at J, with 12 bases in the middle. The CDR3 nucleotides are TGTGCCAGCAGCCAAGTTGGAGGGGACAGAAACACCATATATTTT. This codes for CASSQVGGDRNTIYF.

The CDR3 DNA sequence: TGCGCCAACAGGGACAGAGGGGTGGTAAATGAGCAGTTCTTC. It codes for CANRDRGVVNEQFF. This chain joins TRBV10-2 and TRBJ2-1; TRBD1 matches at 7 bases. The J segment lost 7 bases and the V segment lost 10 bases, leaving 13 bases of the junction unmatched. The CDR3 spans 14 residues. The germline V gene encodes CDR1 WSHSY and CDR2 SAAADI.

The table lists this clonotype with a count of one. A much larger clone differs by one base, so this may be a read error. This CDR3 reads CASSFARSGGYTF. CDR3 sequence (DNA): TGTGCCAGCAGTTTCGCCAGGTCAGGAGGCTACACCTTC. The chain combines TRBV12-3 or TRBV12-4 with TRBJ1-2; D not resolved. The germline V and J ends were trimmed by 3 bases and 8 bases, with 13 bases remaining between them. This CDR3 is 13 amino acids long.

There are many counts of this clonotype. The chain carries TRBV20-1 and TRBJ1-5; D remains unclear. CDR3 length: 16 amino acids. Germline values: CDR1 DFQATT, CDR2 SNEGSKA (reference sequence). The ends were cut back, 3 bases at V and 2 bases at J, with 17 bases in the middle. The CDR3 nucleotides are TGCAGTGCTAGTTCAAGCTTGGGCCTGGGCAATCAGCCCCAGCATTTT. It codes for CSASSSLGLGNQPQHF.

The chain recombines TRBV5-1 with TRBJ2-1, with 9 bases lining up with TRBD1. There are 14 residues in the CDR3. Germline V CDR1 and CDR2: SGHRS, YFSETQ. V was pared by 0 bases and J by 6 bases, with 1 base of the junction left unmatched. DNA of the CDR3: TGCGCCAGCAGCTTGGGGGGACAGGGCAATGAGCAGTTCTTC. It yields the protein CASSLGGQGNEQFF.

This clonotype was seen more than once but under ten times. The V gene is TRBV14, the J gene TRBJ2-4; D may match TRBD1 or TRBD2 (7 bases each). This CDR3 is 17 amino acids long. CDR1 is SGHDN and CDR2 is FVKESK in the germline V gene. Trimming left V 0 bases short and J 9 bases short, with 21 bases between. CDR3 DNA: TGTGCCAGCAGCCAAGATCCCGGCAGGGGGGGTCGTGGCATTCAGTACTTC. Translation gives CASSQDPGRGGRGIQYF.

The chain carries TRBV18 and TRBJ2-5; 15 bases align to TRBD2. The CDR3 is 17 residues long. Germline V gene data show CDR1 as KGHSH and CDR2 as LQKENI. Trimming removed 3 bases from V and 4 bases from J; junction bases left unmatched: 6. This CDR3 reads CASSPGTSGRRGETQYF. The DNA for the CDR3 is TGTGCCAGCTCACCCGGGACTAGCGGGAGGAGGGGAGAGACCCAGTACTTC.

V usage is TRBV7-2 and J usage is TRBJ1-1; 7 bases fit TRBD1. CDR3 length equals 15 residues. From germline, CDR1 is SGHTA and CDR2 FQGNSA. V was pared by 5 bases and J by 1 base, with 7 bases of the junction left unmatched. CDR3: CASSPRQGWNTEAFF. CDR3 DNA sequence: TGTGCCAGCAGCCCACGACAGGGTTGGAACACTGAAGCTTTCTTT. Using reference TRBV7-2 and TRBJ1-1 for the parts outside the CDR3, the full variable domain is GAGVSQSPSNKVTEKGKDVELRCDPISGHTALYWYRQSLGQGLEFLIYFQGNSAPDKSGLPSDRFSAERTGGSVSTLTIQRTQQEDSAVYLCASSPRQGWNTEAFFGQGTRLTVV.

This clonotype was found a few times. The genes are TRBV6-4 and TRBJ2-1; TRBD2 aligns across 16 bases. After removal of 4 bases from V and 11 bases from J, the junction contained 8 bases not matched to a gene. The germline CDR1 and CDR2 sequences are MRHNA and SNTAGT. The CDR3 loop spans 16 amino acids. The CDR3 here is CASSALPGLAGGQQFF. As DNA, the CDR3 is TGTGCCAGCAGTGCCCTACCGGGACTAGCGGGAGGGCAGCAGTTCTTC.

This clonotype is labeled medium-sized. V usage is TRBV12-5 and J usage is TRBJ2-7; perhaps D is TRBD1 or TRBD2 (5 bases each). CDR1 and CDR2 (germline): LGHNT, FRNRAP. V dropped 7 bases and J dropped 3 bases, with 13 bases sitting between them. The CDR3 contains 13 residues. CDR3 region: CASAKGDGYEQYF. For the CDR3, the DNA is TGTGCTAGTGCCAAAGGGGACGGCTACGAGCAGTACTTC.

The genes are TRBV20-1 and TRBJ1-5; the D is unclear. CDR3 length: 13 residues. Trimming took off 2 bases at V and 3 bases at J, with 8 bases between the two ends. Germline values: CDR1 DFQATT, CDR2 SNEGSKA (reference sequence). Here the CDR3 DNA reads TGCAGTGCTAGACCCCCTTCCAATCAGCCCCAGCATTTT. It encodes CSARPPSNQPQHF.

This clonotype was seen at least ten times. This chain uses TRBV29-1 with TRBJ2-7; D not certain. V shed 4 bases and J shed 0 bases, with 10 bases lying between them. The CDR3 loop spans 13 amino acids. Germline V gene lookup returns CDR1 SQVTM and CDR2 ANQGSEA. The CDR3 DNA is TGCAGCGTTGGCAGCCGGAGCTCCTACGAGCAGTACTTC. As protein: CSVGSRSSYEQYF.

J is TRBJ2-2 and V is TRBV3-1; 13 bases agree with TRBD2. The germline gives CDR1 LGHDT, CDR2 YNNKEL (reference sequence). The J segment lost 5 bases and the V segment lost 4 bases, leaving 10 bases of the junction unmatched. This CDR3 comprises 18 residues. The CDR3 DNA is TGTGCCAGCAGCCCCAGCCGACTAGCGGGAGGTAGGACCGGGGAGCTGTTTTTT. Translation: CASSPSRLAGGRTGELFF.

This chain links TRBV4-2 with TRBJ1-2; TRBD1 might be the D (6 bases). Germline V gene data show CDR1 as LGHNA and CDR2 as YNFKEQ. Deletions cut 1 base from V and 5 bases from J, with 11 bases between. The CDR3 length is 14 residues. CDR3: CASSQGRGGYGYTF. The CDR3 bases are TGTGCCAGCAGCCAAGGCAGGGGAGGATATGGCTACACCTTC.

This clonotype was recorded many times. The CDR3: CSVESARGSEAFF. DNA of the CDR3: TGCAGCGTTGAATCAGCGAGGGGTTCTGAAGCTTTCTTT. The genes are TRBV29-1 and TRBJ1-1; D is perhaps TRBD1 (5 bases). This CDR3 has 13 amino acids. V lost 2 bases to trimming and J lost 6 bases, with 13 bases between them. Germline V gives CDR1 SQVTM, CDR2 ANQGSEA.

Remarks on this clonotype: This may stem from a read error, because a much larger clone lies one nucleotide away. CDR3 sequence: CASRGLAGCSYNEQFF. For the CDR3, the DNA is TGTGCCAGCAGGGGACTAGCGGGGTGCTCCTACAATGAGCAGTTCTTC. The chain joins TRBV12-3 or TRBV12-4 to TRBJ2-1; TRBD2 aligns across 13 bases. The J segment lost 0 bases and the V segment lost 6 bases, leaving 2 bases of the junction unmatched. This CDR3 has 16 residues.

The DNA for the CDR3 is TGTGCCAGCAGTGACTCGAGACTAGCGGTCCGGCGCGCCAAAAACATTCAGTACTTC. It is translated as CASSDSRLAVRRAKNIQYF. The rearrangement joins TRBV6-4 to TRBJ2-4, with 9 bases matching TRBD2. In germline, CDR1 is MRHNA, CDR2 SNTAGT. The CDR3 runs to 19 residues. V trimming: 0 bases; J trimming: 1 base; junction bases outside the gene matches: 10.

Relative to its sample, this clonotype is medium-sized. The chain uses TRBV3-1 and TRBJ2-7; 9 bases match TRBD1. V lost 1 base to trimming and J lost 7 bases; unmatched junction nucleotides: 2. Germline CDR1 LGHDT, CDR2 YNNKEL (reference sequence). The CDR3 spans 13 residues. CDR3 sequence reads: CASSQGQGGEQYF. CDR3 DNA: TGTGCCAGCAGCCAAGGACAGGGGGGAGAGCAGTACTTC.

By its share, this clonotype is medium-sized. The chain is built from TRBV9 and TRBJ2-7; possibly TRBD1 for D (5 bases). CDR1 is SGDLS, CDR2 YYNGEE, per germline. This CDR3 has 14 residues. Trimming cost V 3 bases and J 4 bases, with 14 bases left between them. DNA for the CDR3: TGTGCCAGCAGCGAGGGGCTAGGGTTGTACGAGCAGTACTTC. Translation gives CASSEGLGLYEQYF.

Judged by abundance, this clonotype is medium-sized. The V and J genes are TRBV5-1 and TRBJ2-1; D remains unclear. The CDR3 extends over 13 amino acids. Germline V lookup: CDR1 SGHRS, CDR2 YFSETQ. The germline V and J ends were trimmed by 0 bases and 10 bases, with 11 bases remaining between them. This CDR3 is CASSLVGLREQFF. The CDR3 nucleotides are TGCGCCAGCAGCTTGGTAGGCTTGAGGGAGCAGTTCTTC.

Regarding this clonotype: Here the CDR3 omits its conserved ending phenylalanine or tryptophan, so a read error is the likely source. This chain joins TRBV29-1 and TRBJ1-2; tentatively, D is TRBD1 (6 bases). The V and J ends lost 6 bases and 4 bases respectively, with 12 bases between them. Per the germline V gene, CDR1 is SQVTM and CDR2 is ANQGSEA. There are 12 residues in the CDR3. The CDR3 bases are TGCAGCGTCGAGGGCAGGGGCTATGGCTACACCCTC. Translated, it gives CSVEGRGYGYTL.

This clonotype was observed a handful of times. V and J are TRBV11-2 and TRBJ2-4; D remains ambiguous. Germline CDR1 and CDR2: SGHAT and FQNNGV. The CDR3 sequence is 17 residues long. Between the trimmed V and J ends, which lost 5 bases and 0 bases, there was a span of 17 bases. The CDR3 protein is CASSPDSSLLAKNIQYF. CDR3 nucleotide sequence: TGTGCCAGCAGCCCAGACTCTAGTCTATTAGCCAAAAACATTCAGTACTTC.

In this sample, this clonotype turned up many times. The J gene is TRBJ1-2, the V gene TRBV2; no definite D call. The CDR3 runs to 13 residues. CDR1 is SNHLY and CDR2 is FYNNEI in the germline V gene. V was trimmed by 3 bases and J by 2 bases, leaving 7 bases between them. The CDR3: CASSEGGNYGYTF. The DNA of the CDR3 is TGTGCCAGCAGTGAGGGAGGAAACTATGGCTACACCTTC.

In its sample, this clonotype is medium-sized. The rearrangement uses TRBV27 and TRBJ2-1; TRBD2 is a possible D gene (5 bases). The CDR3 has 18 amino acids. CDR1 and CDR2 from the germline V gene are MNHEY and SMNVEV (reference sequence). Between the trimmed V and J ends, which lost 2 bases and 0 bases, there was a span of 17 bases. The CDR3 DNA reads TGTGCCAGCAGTTTAGCCCCAATGGAGCGGTTCTCCTACAATGAGCAGTTCTTC. This translates into CASSLAPMERFSYNEQFF.

The gene calls are TRBV20-1 and TRBJ1-5; D perhaps matches TRBD1 (5 bases). The V gene's germline CDR1 is DFQATT and CDR2 SNEGSKA (reference sequence). The CDR3 is 17 amino acids. V was cut by 0 bases and J by 3 bases, with 18 bases left in between. This CDR3 is CSARDPKGLSNNQPQHF. CDR3 in DNA: TGCAGTGCTAGAGATCCGAAGGGACTATCGAACAATCAGCCCCAGCATTTT.

By share, this clonotype counts as medium-sized (0.01 to 0.1%). V is TRBV4-2 and J is TRBJ2-7, with 9 bases aligning to TRBD2. The CDR3 has 18 amino acids. Trimming cost V 4 bases and J 9 bases; bases outside gene matches: 22. In germline, CDR1 is LGHNA, CDR2 YNFKEQ. The CDR3 coding sequence is TGTGCCAGCAGCCGAGATTCTAGAACCGGGACTAGCCTCGGGGGGCAGTACTTC. Translated, it gives CASSRDSRTGTSLGGQYF.

The chain has TRBV24-1 and TRBJ2-5; D gene uncertain. CDR1 and CDR2 from the germline V gene are KGHDR and SFDVKD. CDR3 length equals 16 residues. The V gene lost 3 bases and the J gene lost 4 bases, with 17 bases spanning the gap. CDR3 region: CATSDRTPGNRETQYF. In DNA form, the CDR3 reads TGTGCCACCAGTGATCGAACCCCTGGTAACCGAGAGACCCAGTACTTC.